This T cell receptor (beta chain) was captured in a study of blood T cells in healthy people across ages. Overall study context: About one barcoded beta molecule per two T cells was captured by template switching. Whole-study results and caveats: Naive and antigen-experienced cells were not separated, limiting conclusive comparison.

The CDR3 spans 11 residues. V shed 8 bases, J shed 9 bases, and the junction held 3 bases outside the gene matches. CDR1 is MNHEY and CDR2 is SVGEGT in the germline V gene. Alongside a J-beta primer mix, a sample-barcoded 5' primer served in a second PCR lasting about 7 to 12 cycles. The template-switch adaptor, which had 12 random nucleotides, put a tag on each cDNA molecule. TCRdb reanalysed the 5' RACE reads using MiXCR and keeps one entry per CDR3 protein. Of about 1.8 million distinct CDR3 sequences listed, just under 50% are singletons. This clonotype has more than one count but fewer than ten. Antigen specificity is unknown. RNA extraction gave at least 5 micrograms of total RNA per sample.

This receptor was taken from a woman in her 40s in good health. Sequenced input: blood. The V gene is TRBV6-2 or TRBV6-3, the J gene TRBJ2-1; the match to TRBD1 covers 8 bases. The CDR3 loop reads CASLTGGEQFF. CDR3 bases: TGTGCCAGCTTAACAGGGGGTGAGCAGTTCTTC.